A single sample gave rise to the 31 T cell receptor beta chains below, sequenced in a study of T-cell memory formation after mild COVID-19. TCRdb analysed the 5' RACE reads with MiXCR anew, one entry per CDR3 protein. Here the sample spans 470,000 or so distinct CDR3 sequences, around a quarter being singletons. The sequenced material came from PBMCs or a T cell subset sorted from them (not recorded which). Receptors were obtained from an adult woman who had mild COVID-19 (a few samples of this study predate the infection). Cell type and time point are not known.

This clonotype was counted a few times. V is TRBV11-2 and J is TRBJ2-7; no definite D call. CDR1 is SGHAT, CDR2 FQNNGV, per germline. The ends were cut back, 0 bases at V and 1 base at J, with 7 bases in the middle. This CDR3 has 14 amino acids. In nucleotides, the CDR3 is TGTGCCAGCAGCTTAGAGGTCGGATCCTACGAGCAGTACTTC. This sequence encodes CASSLEVGSYEQYF.

The chain employs TRBV29-1 and TRBJ1-4, with D possibly matching TRBD1 (5 bases). Germline V gene sequence: CDR1 SQVTM, CDR2 ANQGSEA. The CDR3 spans 13 residues. The V and J ends lost 3 bases and 5 bases respectively, with 10 bases between them. The CDR3 DNA is TGCAGCGTTGACTGGGAGGGGAATGAAAAACTGTTTTTT. Translated: CSVDWEGNEKLFF.

The gene calls are TRBV6-5 and TRBJ2-5, with 7 bases that match TRBD1. This CDR3 region has 15 residues. Germline V CDR1 and CDR2: MNHEY, SVGAGI. Trimming at V came to 2 bases and at J to 2 bases, leaving 5 bases not matched to a gene. The CDR3 DNA reads as TGTGCCAGCAGTTACCGGGACAGCAAACAAGAGACCCAGTACTTC. Translating gives CASSYRDSKQETQYF.

This clonotype has just a few counts. The chain is built from TRBV30 and TRBJ2-1; D is ambiguous. Trimming removed 3 bases from V and 0 bases from J, with 6 bases in between. The CDR3 spans 13 residues. Germline CDR1 is GTSNPN and CDR2 is SVGIG (reference sequence). CDR3: CAWSRGSYNEQFF. The CDR3 DNA reads as TGTGCCTGGAGCAGAGGCTCCTACAATGAGCAGTTCTTC.

This clonotype was counted only a few times. The chain joins TRBV12-3 or TRBV12-4 to TRBJ1-1; D not resolved. Trimming shortened V by 7 bases and J by 0 bases, and 9 bases separated the two germline ends. This CDR3 is 13 amino acids long. CDR3 in amino acids: CASIHRMNTEAFF. The CDR3 region has the DNA TGTGCCAGCATCCATAGAATGAACACTGAAGCTTTCTTT.

The CDR3 region has the DNA TGTGCCAGCAGCCACCTCCGGGACTATGGCTACACCTTC. It is translated as CASSHLRDYGYTF. This chain connects TRBV16 to TRBJ1-2; no firm D call. The CDR3 runs 13 residues. CDR1 and CDR2 from the germline V gene are KGHSY and FQNENV. The V and J ends lost 3 bases and 3 bases respectively, with 8 bases between them.

This chain connects TRBV7-6 to TRBJ1-1; TRBD1 is a possible D gene (6 bases). The V gene lost 5 bases and the J gene lost 4 bases, with 20 bases spanning the gap. Germline loops: CDR1 SGHVS, CDR2 FNYEAQ. This CDR3 has 16 residues. CDR3 coding DNA: TGTGCCAGCAGCCGATCCGGGACACTCGGGGGCACTGAAGCTTTCTTT. Translated: CASSRSGTLGGTEAFF.

The chain has TRBV30 and TRBJ1-6; D remains unclear. CDR1 is GTSNPN, CDR2 SVGIG, per germline (reference sequence). This CDR3 spans 15 amino acids. The germline V and J ends were trimmed by 2 bases and 7 bases, with 15 bases remaining between them. CDR3 loop: CAWSQQNIGNSPLHF. CDR3 DNA: TGTGCCTGGAGTCAACAGAACATAGGAAATTCACCCCTCCACTTT. The variable domain in full, completed from reference TRBV30 and TRBJ1-6, reads SQTIHQWPATLVQPVGSPLSLECTVEGTSNPNLYWYRQAAGRGLQLLFYSVGIGQISSEVPQNLSASRPQDRQFILSSKKLLLSDSGFYLCAWSQQNIGNSPLHFGNGTRLTVT.

V usage is TRBV6-1 and J usage is TRBJ2-7; 7 positions agree with TRBD1. Germline V gene data show CDR1 as MNHNS and CDR2 as SASEGT. The CDR3 has 16 amino acids. V gave up 6 bases and J gave up 3 bases; unmatched junction bases: 14. The CDR3, as DNA: TGTGCCAGCAGACCTACGCCGACAGGGACCGGCTACGAGCAGTACTTC. This codes for CASRPTPTGTGYEQYF.

This chain connects TRBV5-1 to TRBJ2-1; 8 nucleotides match TRBD2. Germline CDR1 is SGHRS and CDR2 is YFSETQ. V was pared by 0 bases and J by 0 bases, with 8 bases of the junction left unmatched. The CDR3 contains 18 residues. CDR3 DNA sequence: TGCGCCAGCAGCTTGGGGCTAGCGGGCGATAACTCCTACAATGAGCAGTTCTTC. Translation: CASSLGLAGDNSYNEQFF.

This clonotype was detected many times. The CDR3 here is CASSSELNEKLFF. Here the CDR3 DNA reads TGTGCCAGCAGTTCCGAATTAAATGAAAAACTGTTTTTT. The V and J genes are TRBV12-3 or TRBV12-4 and TRBJ1-4; D ambiguous. The V end lost 4 bases, the J end lost 5 bases, and 8 bases lay between the germline ends. This CDR3 has 13 amino acids.

J is TRBJ2-5 and V is TRBV11-2; 15 bases map to TRBD2. The J segment lost 5 bases and the V segment lost 1 base, leaving 8 bases of the junction unmatched. Looked up from germline, CDR1 is SGHAT and CDR2 is FQNNGV. The CDR3 has 18 amino acids. The CDR3 DNA reads as TGTGCCAGCAGCTTAGGGACTAGCGGGGGGGCACTAATGGAGACCCAGTACTTC. This codes for CASSLGTSGGALMETQYF.

The rearrangement links TRBV6-2 or TRBV6-3 to TRBJ2-1; 11 bases match TRBD2. Germline CDR1 is MNHEY and CDR2 is SVGEGT. J was trimmed by 7 bases and V by 5 bases; bases with no gene match: 4. CDR3 length: 14 amino acids. The DNA of the CDR3 is TGTGCCAGCAGTGAGACTAGCGGGAAGAATGAGCAGTTCTTC. Translating gives CASSETSGKNEQFF.

This sequence joins TRBV9 and TRBJ2-5; the D call may be TRBD1 or TRBD2 (5 bases each). The V and J ends lost 0 bases and 1 base respectively, with 10 bases between them. The germline V gene has CDR1 SGDLS and CDR2 YYNGEE. This CDR3 is built from 15 residues. CDR3 bases: TGTGCCAGCAGCGTAGTGGGGACCGTCCAAGAGACCCAGTACTTC. This sequence encodes CASSVVGTVQETQYF.

The chain recombines TRBV25-1 with TRBJ1-6; possibly TRBD1 for D (6 bases). CDR3 size: 13 residues. In germline, CDR1 is MGHDK, CDR2 SYGVNS. Trimming removed 5 bases at V and 10 bases at J, with 12 bases between. The CDR3 sequence is CASSPTGNSPLHF. CDR3 nucleotide sequence: TGTGCCAGCAGTCCTACAGGGAACTCACCCCTCCACTTT.

V usage is TRBV18 and J usage is TRBJ2-3, with D perhaps matching TRBD2 (6 bases). Trimming shortened V by 0 bases and J by 9 bases, and 10 bases separated the two germline ends. Germline V CDR1 and CDR2: KGHSH, LQKENI. This CDR3 is 13 amino acids long. For the CDR3, the DNA is TGTGCCAGCTCACCACCGTCGGAGGGGACGCAGTATTTT. Translating gives CASSPPSEGTQYF. Together with reference TRBV18 and TRBJ2-3, the CDR3 gives the full variable domain: NAGVMQNPRHLVRRRGQEARLRCSPMKGHSHVYWYRQLPEEGLKFMVYLQKENIIDESGMPKERFSAEFPKEGPSILRIQQVVRGDSAAYFCASSPPSEGTQYFGPGTRLTVL.

This clonotype was counted only a few times. CDR3 sequence reads: CSAGLFGIMNTEAFF. The CDR3 DNA is TGCAGTGCGGGCCTTTTCGGAATCATGAACACTGAAGCTTTCTTT. The rearrangement links TRBV20-1 to TRBJ1-1; D not certain. The V end was cut by 6 bases, the J end by 0 bases, with 17 bases between. The CDR3 extends over 15 amino acids. Germline lookup yields CDR1 DFQATT and CDR2 SNEGSKA (reference sequence).

Here the CDR3 DNA reads TGTGCCAGCAGTGATTCGCACAGGGGGCCCGGGGAGCTGTTTTTT. It is translated as CASSDSHRGPGELFF. J is TRBJ2-2 and V is TRBV6-4, with 9 bases aligning to TRBD1. CDR3 length: 15 residues. Germline lookup yields CDR1 MRHNA and CDR2 SNTAGT. J was trimmed by 6 bases and V by 3 bases; bases with no gene match: 5.

The V call is TRBV4-2, the J call TRBJ1-1; tentatively, D is TRBD1 (6 bases). CDR3 length equals 15 residues. CDR1 LGHNA and CDR2 YNFKEQ come from the germline V gene. V dropped 0 bases and J dropped 1 base, with 9 bases sitting between them. In nucleotides, the CDR3 is TGTGCCAGCAGCCAAGAATGGGACACGAACACTGAAGCTTTCTTT. It is translated as CASSQEWDTNTEAFF.

In this sample, this clonotype turned up many times. This chain connects TRBV5-1 to TRBJ2-3; D uncertain. The V and J ends lost 0 bases and 4 bases respectively, with 3 bases between them. This CDR3 has 12 amino acids. CDR1 is SGHRS and CDR2 is YFSETQ in the germline V gene. The CDR3 DNA sequence: TGCGCCAGCAGCTTGGAATCAGATACGCAGTATTTT. It translates to CASSLESDTQYF.

In its sample, this clonotype was seen a few times. The CDR3, as DNA: TGTGCCAGCAGCTTAGCTTCCAGGGTGAATGAGCAGTTCTTC. Translating gives CASSLASRVNEQFF. The V call is TRBV7-9, the J call TRBJ2-1; tentatively, D is TRBD1 (5 bases). Germline values: CDR1 SEHNR, CDR2 FQNEAQ (reference sequence). The CDR3 totals 14 residues. V was cut by 0 bases and J by 7 bases, with 10 bases left in between.

This clonotype showed up just a few times. The chain employs TRBV20-1 and TRBJ1-1; perhaps TRBD1 as D (5 bases). Germline V CDR1 and CDR2: DFQATT, SNEGSKA (reference sequence). V was pared by 6 bases and J by 0 bases, with 17 bases between. The CDR3 sequence is 15 residues long. Written as DNA, the CDR3 is TGCAGTGCACAACAAGGGGCAGGGATGAACACTGAAGCTTTCTTT. Its protein product is CSAQQGAGMNTEAFF.

This clonotype was found many times. The genes are TRBV29-1 and TRBJ2-1, with TRBD1 identical over 7 bases. CDR1 and CDR2 (germline): SQVTM, ANQGSEA. V lost 7 bases, J lost 6 bases, and 12 bases stayed unmatched. The CDR3 sequence is 14 residues long. CDR3 sequence (DNA): TGCAGCGCGACACAGGGGTCCCTTAGCAATGAGCAGTTCTTC. Translating it yields CSATQGSLSNEQFF.

As DNA, the CDR3 is TGCAGTGCTCCCAGCGGGAGCAGAAACGAGCAGTACTTC. It translates to CSAPSGSRNEQYF. The rearrangement links TRBV20-1 to TRBJ2-7, with 8 nucleotides matching TRBD2. With 5 bases clipped from V and 5 bases from J, the junction kept 8 bases outside the gene matches. The germline CDR1 and CDR2 sequences are DFQATT and SNEGSKA (reference sequence). The CDR3 length is 13 residues.

The chain uses TRBV27 and TRBJ2-3; no reliable D call. V was shortened by 8 bases and J by 8 bases, with 11 bases between the two germline ends. Germline V gene sequence: CDR1 MNHEY, CDR2 SMNVEV (reference sequence). The CDR3 loop spans 11 amino acids. The CDR3 sequence is CASVLWGTQYF. CDR3 in DNA: TGTGCCAGCGTACTTTGGGGTACGCAGTATTTT.

The chain combines TRBV7-9 with TRBJ2-5, with no clear D. This CDR3 has 11 amino acids. Germline V gene sequence: CDR1 SEHNR, CDR2 FQNEAQ (reference sequence). The V end was cut by 5 bases, the J end by 3 bases, with 4 bases between. Here the CDR3 DNA reads TGTGCCAGCAGCAACGAAGAGACCCAGTACTTC. Translated, it gives CASSNEETQYF.

This clonotype has only a few counts. The chain carries TRBV27 and TRBJ2-1, with D unclear. This CDR3 region has 14 residues. Germline CDR1 is MNHEY and CDR2 is SMNVEV (reference sequence). V shed 5 bases and J shed 0 bases, with 8 bases lying between them. For the CDR3, the DNA is TGTGCCAGCAGTGATTTCCGCTCCTACAATGAGCAGTTCTTC. Residues: CASSDFRSYNEQFF.

The chain uses TRBV12-3 or TRBV12-4 and TRBJ2-2; possibly TRBD1 for D (6 bases). The CDR3 consists of 16 residues. V was shortened by 4 bases and J by 4 bases, with 16 bases between the two germline ends. CDR3 DNA: TGTGCCAGCAGTTCATCGAACCTAGGGGGCACCGGGGAGCTGTTTTTT. As protein: CASSSSNLGGTGELFF.

V is TRBV20-1 and J is TRBJ2-7; D may be TRBD1 or TRBD2 (5 bases each). The CDR3 has 12 residues. V was cut by 3 bases and J by 3 bases, with 9 bases left in between. The germline gives CDR1 DFQATT, CDR2 SNEGSKA (reference sequence). The CDR3 loop reads CSARGVHYEQYF. The CDR3, as DNA: TGCAGTGCTAGGGGGGTGCACTACGAGCAGTACTTC.

For the CDR3, the DNA is TGTGCCAGCAGCTTGTGGGGGTCGGATACGCAGTATTTT. Translated, it gives CASSLWGSDTQYF. This chain connects TRBV7-9 to TRBJ2-3; perhaps D is TRBD1 or TRBD2 (5 bases each). With 3 bases removed from V and 6 bases from J, the gap between germline ends came to 10 bases. There are 13 residues in the CDR3. The germline V gene has CDR1 SEHNR and CDR2 FQNEAQ (reference sequence).

CDR3 protein: CAIRGPGGTETQYF. CDR3 DNA: TGTGCCATCAGGGGCCCAGGGGGTACTGAGACCCAGTACTTC. The rearrangement uses TRBV10-3 and TRBJ2-5; 7 nucleotides agree with TRBD1. CDR1 and CDR2 (germline): ENHRY, SYGVKD. This CDR3 contains 14 residues. V shed 6 bases, J shed 5 bases, and the junction held 9 bases outside the gene matches.